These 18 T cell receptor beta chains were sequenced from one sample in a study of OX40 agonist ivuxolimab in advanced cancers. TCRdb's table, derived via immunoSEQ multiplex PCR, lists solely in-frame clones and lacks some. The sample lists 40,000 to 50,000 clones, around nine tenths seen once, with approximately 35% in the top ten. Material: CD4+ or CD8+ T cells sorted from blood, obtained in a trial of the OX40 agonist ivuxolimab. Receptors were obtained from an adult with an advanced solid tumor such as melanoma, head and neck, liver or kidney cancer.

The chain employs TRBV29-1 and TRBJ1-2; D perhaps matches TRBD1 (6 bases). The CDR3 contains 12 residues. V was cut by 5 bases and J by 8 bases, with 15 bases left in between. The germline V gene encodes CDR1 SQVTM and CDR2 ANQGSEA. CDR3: CSVSSGTQGYTF. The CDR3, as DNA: TGCAGCGTTTCATCCGGGACACAGGGCTACACCTTC.

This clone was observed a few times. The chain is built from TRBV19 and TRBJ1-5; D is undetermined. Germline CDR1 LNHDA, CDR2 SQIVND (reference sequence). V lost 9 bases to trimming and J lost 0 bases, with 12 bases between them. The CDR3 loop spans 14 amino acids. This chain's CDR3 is CASDRWASNQPQHF. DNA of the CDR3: TGTGCCAGCGACCGGTGGGCTAGCAATCAGCCCCAGCATTTT.

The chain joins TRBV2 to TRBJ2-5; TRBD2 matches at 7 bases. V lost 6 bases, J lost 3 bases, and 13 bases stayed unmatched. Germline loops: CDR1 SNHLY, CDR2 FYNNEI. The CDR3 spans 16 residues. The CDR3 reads CASSPPPAGVKETQYF. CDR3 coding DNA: TGTGCCAGCAGCCCCCCCCCGGCGGGAGTAAAAGAGACCCAGTACTTC.

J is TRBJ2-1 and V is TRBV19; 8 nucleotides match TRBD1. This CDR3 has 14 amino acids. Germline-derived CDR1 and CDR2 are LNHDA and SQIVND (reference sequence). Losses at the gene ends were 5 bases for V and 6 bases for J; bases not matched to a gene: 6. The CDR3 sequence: CASSRGDRGNEQFF. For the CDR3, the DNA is TGTGCCAGTAGTCGGGGTGACAGGGGCAATGAGCAGTTCTTC.

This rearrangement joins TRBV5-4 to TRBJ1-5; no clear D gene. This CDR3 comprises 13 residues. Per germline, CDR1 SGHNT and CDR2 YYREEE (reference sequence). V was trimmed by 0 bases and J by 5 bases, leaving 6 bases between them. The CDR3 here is CASSLDLHQPQHF. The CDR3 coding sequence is TGTGCCAGCAGCTTGGATCTGCATCAGCCCCAGCATTTT. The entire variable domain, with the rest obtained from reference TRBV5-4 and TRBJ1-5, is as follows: ETGVTQSPTHLIKTRGQQVTLRCSSQSGHNTVSWYQQALGQGPQFIFQYYREEENGRGNFPPRFSGLQFPNYSSELNVNALELDDSALYLCASSLDLHQPQHFGDGTRLSIL.

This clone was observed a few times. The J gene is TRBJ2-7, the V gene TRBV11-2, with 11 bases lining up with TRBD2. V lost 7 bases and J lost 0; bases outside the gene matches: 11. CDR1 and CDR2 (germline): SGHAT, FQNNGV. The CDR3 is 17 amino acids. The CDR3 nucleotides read TGTGCCAGCACACAACGATCGGGACTAGCGGACTCCTACGAGCAGTACTTC. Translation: CASTQRSGLADSYEQYF.

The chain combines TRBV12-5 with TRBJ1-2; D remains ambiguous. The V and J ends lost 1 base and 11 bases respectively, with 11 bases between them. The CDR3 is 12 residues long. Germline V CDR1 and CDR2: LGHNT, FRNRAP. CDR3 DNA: TGTGCTAGTGGTTTGGACGACGTGCGGTACACCTTC. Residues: CASGLDDVRYTF.

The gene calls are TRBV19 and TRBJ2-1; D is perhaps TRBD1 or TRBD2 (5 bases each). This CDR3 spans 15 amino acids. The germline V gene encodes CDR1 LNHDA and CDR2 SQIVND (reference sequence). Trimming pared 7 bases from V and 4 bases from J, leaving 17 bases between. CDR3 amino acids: CASNSRGRGYNEQFF. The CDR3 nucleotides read TGTGCCAGTAATTCAAGGGGCCGGGGATACAATGAGCAGTTCTTC.

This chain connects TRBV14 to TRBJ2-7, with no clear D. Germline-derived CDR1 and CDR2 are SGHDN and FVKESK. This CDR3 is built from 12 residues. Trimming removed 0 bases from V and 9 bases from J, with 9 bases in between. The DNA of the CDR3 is TGTGCCAGCAGCCAAGATAACAGCTGGCAGTACTTC. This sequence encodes CASSQDNSWQYF. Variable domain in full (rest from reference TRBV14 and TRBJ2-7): EAGVTQFPSHSVIEKGQTVTLRCDPISGHDNLYWYRRVMGKEIKFLLHFVKESKQDESGMPNNRFLAERTGGTYSTLKVQPAELEDSGVYFCASSQDNSWQYFGPGTRLTVT.

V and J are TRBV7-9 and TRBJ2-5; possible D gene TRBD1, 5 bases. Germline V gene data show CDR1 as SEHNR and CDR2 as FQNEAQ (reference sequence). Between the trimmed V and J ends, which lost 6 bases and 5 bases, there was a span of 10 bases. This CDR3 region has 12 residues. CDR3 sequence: CASRQVGETQYF. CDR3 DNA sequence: TGTGCCAGCAGACAGGTGGGGGAGACCCAGTACTTC.

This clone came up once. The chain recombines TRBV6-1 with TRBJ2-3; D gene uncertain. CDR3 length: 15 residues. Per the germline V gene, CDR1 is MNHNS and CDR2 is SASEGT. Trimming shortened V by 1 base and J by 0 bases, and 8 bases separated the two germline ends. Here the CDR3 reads CASSEEWWSTDTQYF. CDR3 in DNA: TGTGCCAGCAGTGAAGAATGGTGGAGCACAGATACGCAGTATTTT.

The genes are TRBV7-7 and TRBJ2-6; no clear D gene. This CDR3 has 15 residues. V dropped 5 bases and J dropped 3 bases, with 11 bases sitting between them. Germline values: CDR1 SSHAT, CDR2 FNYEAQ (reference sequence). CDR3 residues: CASSPVSHGANVLTF. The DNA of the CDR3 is TGTGCCAGCAGCCCCGTCTCTCATGGGGCCAACGTCCTGACTTTC.

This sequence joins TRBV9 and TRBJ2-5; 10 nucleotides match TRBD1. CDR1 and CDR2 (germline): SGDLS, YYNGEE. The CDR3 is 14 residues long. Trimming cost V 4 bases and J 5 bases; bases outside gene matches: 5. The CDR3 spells CASSPGQGFETQYF. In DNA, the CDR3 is TGTGCCAGCAGCCCGGGACAGGGGTTTGAGACCCAGTACTTC.

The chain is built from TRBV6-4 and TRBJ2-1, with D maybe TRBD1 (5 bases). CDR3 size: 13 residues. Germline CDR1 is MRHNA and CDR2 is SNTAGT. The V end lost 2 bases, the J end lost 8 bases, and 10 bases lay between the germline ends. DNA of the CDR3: TGTGCCAGCAGTGACAGGGGTTGGGATGAGCAGTTCTTC. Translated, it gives CASSDRGWDEQFF.

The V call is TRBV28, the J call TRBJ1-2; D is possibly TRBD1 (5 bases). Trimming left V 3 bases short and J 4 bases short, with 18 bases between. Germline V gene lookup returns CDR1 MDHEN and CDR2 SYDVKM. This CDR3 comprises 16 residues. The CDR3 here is CASSFRVGRGGYGYTF. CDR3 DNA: TGTGCCAGCAGTTTTAGGGTGGGTAGGGGTGGCTATGGCTACACCTTC.

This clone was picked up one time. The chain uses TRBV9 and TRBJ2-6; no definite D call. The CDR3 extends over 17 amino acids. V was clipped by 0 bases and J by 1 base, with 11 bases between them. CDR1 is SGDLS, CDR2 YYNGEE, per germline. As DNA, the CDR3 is TGTGCCAGCAGCGTAGGAGGATTCGGGTCTGGGGCCAACGTCCTGACTTTC. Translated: CASSVGGFGSGANVLTF.

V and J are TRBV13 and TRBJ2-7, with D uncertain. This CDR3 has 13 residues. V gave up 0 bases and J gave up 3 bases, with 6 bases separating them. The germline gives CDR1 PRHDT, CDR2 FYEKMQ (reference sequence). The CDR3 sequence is CASSLGLNYEQYF. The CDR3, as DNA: TGTGCCAGCAGCTTAGGACTTAACTACGAGCAGTACTTC.

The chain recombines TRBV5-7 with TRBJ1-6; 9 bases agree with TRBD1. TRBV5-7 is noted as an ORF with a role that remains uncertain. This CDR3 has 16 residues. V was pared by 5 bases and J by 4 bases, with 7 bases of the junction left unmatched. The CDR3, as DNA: TGTGCCAGCAGTTCCCGGACAGGGGAGTATAATTCACCCCTCCACTTT. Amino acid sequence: CASSSRTGEYNSPLHF.